The 14 T cell receptor beta chains below were found in one sample sequenced in a study of cytomegalovirus exposure and HLA in healthy donors. With 60 Vbeta and 13 Jbeta primers, the PCR was carried out. Method: immunoSEQ multiplex PCR; TCRdb's copy keeps in-frame clones and lacks some. This table has 130,000 or so clones, around 77% appearing once. The sequencing input was PBMCs. The receptors were sampled from a woman aged 55-70 years in good health and CMV-seronegative.

The chain uses TRBV5-6 and TRBJ1-5, with D maybe TRBD1 (5 bases). The V end lost 1 base, the J end lost 4 bases, and 9 bases lay between the germline ends. The CDR3 sequence is 14 residues long. From germline, CDR1 is SGHDT and CDR2 YYEEEE. The CDR3, as DNA: TGTGCCAGCAGCTTGTTAGGGGCTAATCAGCCCCAGCATTTT. Residues: CASSLLGANQPQHF.

The genes are TRBV2 and TRBJ2-3, with 10 bases identical to TRBD2. Trimming at V came to 4 bases and at J to 2 bases, leaving 6 bases not matched to a gene. Germline CDR1 is SNHLY and CDR2 is FYNNEI. The CDR3 contains 16 residues. Here the CDR3 DNA reads TGTGCCAGCAGTGGTGGACTAGCGGAGGACACAGATACGCAGTATTTT. This translates into CASSGGLAEDTDTQYF.

The gene calls are TRBV6-5 and TRBJ2-7; perhaps TRBD1 as D (5 bases). V shed 4 bases and J shed 2 bases, with 12 bases lying between them. CDR1 and CDR2 from the germline V gene are MNHEY and SVGAGI. The CDR3 loop spans 14 amino acids. The CDR3 is CASSFQSTAYEQYF. In DNA form, the CDR3 reads TGTGCCAGCAGTTTCCAATCGACAGCCTACGAGCAGTACTTC.

The genes are TRBV11-3 and TRBJ2-7; the D gene is possibly TRBD1 (6 bases). The V gene lost 2 bases and the J gene lost 3 bases, with 8 bases spanning the gap. The CDR3 totals 13 residues. The germline V gene has CDR1 SGHNT and CDR2 YENEEA. Here the CDR3 DNA reads TGTGCCAGCAGCTTAATACAGGGCTACGAGCAGTACTTC. Its translation: CASSLIQGYEQYF.

The CDR3 sequence: CASNLGLADYNEQFF. CDR3 nucleotide sequence: TGTGCCAGCAATTTGGGTCTAGCGGACTACAATGAGCAGTTCTTC. V is TRBV2 and J is TRBJ2-1; 7 bases are a match to TRBD2. Germline V lookup: CDR1 SNHLY, CDR2 FYNNEI. The CDR3 has 15 residues. V lost 7 bases to trimming and J lost 3 bases; unmatched junction nucleotides: 9.

V and J are TRBV4-2 and TRBJ2-5, with 10 bases lining up with TRBD2. CDR1 and CDR2 (germline): LGHNA, YNFKEQ. The V and J ends lost 0 bases and 5 bases, in that order; junction bases with no gene match: 12. The CDR3 extends over 18 amino acids. The CDR3 DNA reads TGTGCCAGCAGCCAAGAAGGGGAGCGGGGGGGTGCGGGGGAGACCCAGTACTTC. It codes for CASSQEGERGGAGETQYF.

This chain joins TRBV7-2 and TRBJ2-2; TRBD2 is a possible D gene (5 bases). The V gene lost 4 bases and the J gene lost 5 bases, with 5 bases spanning the gap. From germline, CDR1 is SGHTA and CDR2 FQGNSA. The CDR3 spans 12 residues. The CDR3 bases are TGTGCCAGCAGCTGGAGGACCGGGGAGCTGTTTTTT. It yields the protein CASSWRTGELFF.

J is TRBJ1-2 and V is TRBV6-1; 9 bases align to TRBD1. Looked up from germline, CDR1 is MNHNS and CDR2 is SASEGT. The CDR3 sequence is 13 residues long. Trimming removed 4 bases from V and 8 bases from J; junction bases left unmatched: 5. The DNA of the CDR3 is TGTGCCAGCAGTGTGGGACAGGGTAACGGCTACACCTTC. Translated: CASSVGQGNGYTF.

This sequence joins TRBV9 and TRBJ2-2; 10 nucleotides agree with TRBD1. The CDR3 has 15 residues. In germline, CDR1 is SGDLS, CDR2 YYNGEE. V dropped 5 bases and J dropped 3; count of bases not matched to a gene: 4. In DNA, the CDR3 is TGTGCCAGCAGGGGACAGGGGATAGACACCGGGGAGCTGTTTTTT. It yields the protein CASRGQGIDTGELFF.

This chain links TRBV6-1 with TRBJ2-7; 7 positions agree with TRBD1. Germline V CDR1 and CDR2: MNHNS, SASEGT. The CDR3 is made up of 14 amino acids. Trimming removed 1 base from V and 1 base from J; junction bases left unmatched: 1. The CDR3 spells CASSEGQGSYEQYF. The DNA for the CDR3 is TGTGCCAGCAGTGAAGGACAGGGTTCCTACGAGCAGTACTTC.

The chain joins TRBV9 to TRBJ1-4; 9 bases match TRBD1. This CDR3 spans 17 amino acids. CDR1 and CDR2 from the germline V gene are SGDLS and YYNGEE. Trimming at V came to 7 bases and at J to 0 bases, leaving 10 bases not matched to a gene. CDR3 nucleotide sequence: TGTGCCAGCGGGCCGGGACAGGGAACCGCAACTAATGAAAAACTGTTTTTT. It encodes CASGPGQGTATNEKLFF.

The chain uses TRBV28 and TRBJ2-7; tentatively, D is TRBD2 (5 bases). V was cut by 5 bases and J by 5 bases, with 22 bases left in between. The CDR3 runs 16 residues. Germline V CDR1 and CDR2: MDHEN, SYDVKM. The CDR3 DNA reads as TGTGCCAGCAGTGGAGGTCTCAGAGGCCGTTCCCACGAGCAGTACTTC. This codes for CASSGGLRGRSHEQYF.

This clone was found a few times. The chain couples TRBV28 to TRBJ2-1; 7 bases map to TRBD2. CDR1 is MDHEN and CDR2 is SYDVKM in the germline V gene. The CDR3 extends over 15 amino acids. Trimming at V came to 5 bases and at J to 3 bases, leaving 7 bases not matched to a gene. In nucleotides, the CDR3 is TGTGCCAGCAGTACTCTGCGGGAGATCTACAATGAGCAGTTCTTC. Translating it yields CASSTLREIYNEQFF.

The rearrangement uses TRBV25-1 and TRBJ2-7, with D perhaps TRBD1 (6 bases). Germline V gene sequence: CDR1 MGHDK, CDR2 SYGVNS. The CDR3 runs to 15 residues. Trimming removed 3 bases at V and 5 bases at J, with 17 bases between. CDR3: CASSENGQGFDEQYF. The CDR3 DNA sequence: TGTGCCAGCAGTGAGAATGGGCAGGGGTTCGACGAGCAGTACTTC.